These 21 T cell receptor beta chains came from one sample sequenced in a study of OX40 agonist ivuxolimab in advanced cancers. Using immunoSEQ multiplex PCR, the repertoire was profiled, and TCRdb retains in-frame clones only, with some absent. The repertoire holds 50,000 to 65,000 clones, with over 75% as singletons. The starting material was CD4+ or CD8+ T cells sorted from blood, obtained in a trial of the OX40 agonist ivuxolimab. These receptors originate from an adult with an advanced solid tumor such as melanoma, head and neck, liver or kidney cancer.

The chain carries TRBV29-1 and TRBJ2-1; D is uncertain. The CDR3 covers 13 residues. V was shortened by 3 bases and J by 5 bases, with 11 bases between the two germline ends. The V gene's germline CDR1 is SQVTM and CDR2 ANQGSEA. CDR3 bases: TGCAGCGTTGACGCTCAACAAAACAATGAGCAGTTCTTC. Protein sequence: CSVDAQQNNEQFF.

This chain uses TRBV27 with TRBJ2-1; possible D gene TRBD2, 6 bases. Germline CDR1 and CDR2: MNHEY and SMNVEV (reference sequence). V was pared by 4 bases and J by 0 bases, with 16 bases between. CDR3 length: 17 amino acids. The CDR3 DNA follows: TGTGCCAGCAGTTCACCCCGGGCGGGGAGCTCCTACAATGAGCAGTTCTTC. It yields the protein CASSSPRAGSSYNEQFF.

The V gene is TRBV7-6, the J gene TRBJ2-5; D possibly corresponds to TRBD2 (5 bases). CDR3 size: 15 residues. Trimming stripped 3 bases from V and 3 bases from J, with 14 bases between. Germline V gene sequence: CDR1 SGHVS, CDR2 FNYEAQ. CDR3 protein: CASSLKRPGEETQYF. The CDR3 nucleotides are TGTGCCAGCAGCTTGAAGCGGCCCGGGGAAGAGACCCAGTACTTC.

The CDR3 is CASSLGRDSTGNTIYF. As DNA, the CDR3 is TGTGCCAGCAGCTTAGGGAGGGACAGCACTGGAAACACCATATATTTT. The V and J genes are TRBV7-9 and TRBJ1-3, with 7 bases identical to TRBD1. V gave up 1 base and J gave up 2 bases; unmatched junction bases: 5. The CDR3 has 16 amino acids. Per germline, CDR1 SEHNR and CDR2 FQNEAQ (reference sequence).

The chain joins TRBV5-6 to TRBJ2-7; D assignment may be TRBD1 or TRBD2 (6 bases each). Trimming took off 3 bases at V and 0 bases at J, with 16 bases between the two ends. This CDR3 contains 16 residues. The V gene's germline CDR1 is SGHDT and CDR2 YYEEEE. The CDR3 spells CASSSMMGGNSYEQYF. DNA for the CDR3: TGTGCCAGCAGCTCAATGATGGGGGGCAACTCCTACGAGCAGTACTTC.

The V and J genes are TRBV27 and TRBJ2-3, with 8 bases matching TRBD2. The CDR3 spans 15 residues. Looked up from germline, CDR1 is MNHEY and CDR2 is SMNVEV (reference sequence). With V trimmed by 6 bases and J by 2 bases, 7 bases remained unmatched. CDR3 sequence: CASRKLAETTDTQYF. DNA for the CDR3: TGTGCCAGCAGGAAACTAGCGGAGACCACAGATACGCAGTATTTT.

The count of this clone is one. Other DNA sequences from this sample encode an identical CDR3 as well. The chain combines TRBV18 with TRBJ1-2; 7 bases align to TRBD1. The CDR3 is 15 amino acids. Germline values: CDR1 KGHSH, CDR2 LQKENI. The junction had 5 bases not matched to a gene; V was cut back by 2 bases and J by 2 bases. The CDR3 DNA is TGTGCCAGCTCACCAGAAGGACAGGCGAACTATGGCTACACCTTC. This sequence encodes CASSPEGQANYGYTF.

This clone was seen a single time. The chain employs TRBV10-3 and TRBJ2-1; a weak D match, TRBD2 (5 bases). Trimming left V 5 bases short and J 0 bases short, with 8 bases between. The CDR3 runs to 14 residues. Per the germline V gene, CDR1 is ENHRY and CDR2 is SYGVKD. CDR3 sequence reads: CAISSGSSYNEQFF. DNA for the CDR3: TGTGCCATCAGTAGCGGAAGCTCCTACAATGAGCAGTTCTTC.

The J gene is TRBJ2-7, the V gene TRBV4-2; a possible D gene is TRBD1 (6 bases). The CDR3 covers 14 residues. V lost 0 bases to trimming and J lost 4 bases, with 10 bases between them. Germline loops: CDR1 LGHNA, CDR2 YNFKEQ. In nucleotides, the CDR3 is TGTGCCAGCAGCCAAGAGGCCAGGGGTTACGAGCAGTACTTC. Residues: CASSQEARGYEQYF.

This chain connects TRBV18 to TRBJ1-2; D call uncertain. Germline V lookup: CDR1 KGHSH, CDR2 LQKENI. The CDR3 covers 14 residues. Trimming pared 6 bases from V and 4 bases from J, leaving 15 bases between. The CDR3 spells CASSPEEGTYGYTF. CDR3 in DNA: TGTGCCAGCTCCCCAGAGGAGGGTACCTATGGCTACACCTTC.

The chain employs TRBV6-5 and TRBJ1-3; D remains ambiguous. Per germline, CDR1 MNHEY and CDR2 SVGAGI. Trimming left V 6 bases short and J 1 base short, with 10 bases between. This CDR3 region has 14 residues. The CDR3 loop reads CASRQPASGNTIYF. CDR3 DNA sequence: TGTGCCAGCAGGCAGCCGGCGTCTGGAAACACCATATATTTT.

V usage is TRBV6-5 and J usage is TRBJ2-4, with D possibly TRBD1 on 6 matching bases. CDR3 size: 15 residues. V gave up 6 bases and J gave up 6 bases, with 18 bases separating them. CDR1 MNHEY and CDR2 SVGAGI come from the germline V gene. CDR3 nucleotide sequence: TGTGCCAGCAGCCCGGGACAACAAGGTGGAAACATTCAGTACTTC. Translating it yields CASSPGQQGGNIQYF.

The genes are TRBV6-5 and TRBJ1-1; TRBD1 matches 8 bases. J lost 7 bases, V lost 4 bases, and 8 bases had no gene match. Germline assignment: CDR1 MNHEY and CDR2 SVGAGI. The length of the CDR3 is 14 residues. CDR3 DNA sequence: TGTGCCAGCAGTTCGTTAGCAGGGGGCGGTGAAGCTTTCTTT. Residues: CASSSLAGGGEAFF.

V and J are TRBV6-5 and TRBJ1-2; D perhaps matches TRBD1 (6 bases). Between the trimmed V and J ends, which lost 8 bases and 0 bases, there was a span of 13 bases. This CDR3 is 14 amino acids long. CDR1 is MNHEY and CDR2 is SVGAGI in the germline V gene. CDR3 in DNA: TGTGCCAGCGGAAGGGGGGGGACTAACTATGGCTACACCTTC. This codes for CASGRGGTNYGYTF.

This clone was seen a few times. This sequence joins TRBV9 and TRBJ2-1; possibly TRBD1 or TRBD2 for D (5 bases each). Between the trimmed V and J ends, which lost 5 bases and 1 base, there was a span of 13 bases. From germline, CDR1 is SGDLS and CDR2 YYNGEE. The CDR3 has 15 residues. The CDR3 DNA reads as TGTGCCAGCAGGGCCGAGGGGATGTCCTACAATGAGCAGTTCTTC. Its translation is CASRAEGMSYNEQFF. The full variable domain, rest sourced from reference TRBV9 and TRBJ2-1, is DSGVTQTPKHLITATGQRVTLRCSPRSGDLSVYWYQQSLDQGLQFLIQYYNGEERAKGNILERFSAQQFPDLHSELNLSSLELGDSALYFCASRAEGMSYNEQFFGPGTRLTVL.

The chain employs TRBV7-6 and TRBJ2-1, with 9 bases identical to TRBD2. The V gene end was trimmed by 2 bases and the J gene end by 7 bases; junction bases not matched to a gene: 9. This CDR3 comprises 16 residues. Germline CDR1 is SGHVS and CDR2 is FNYEAQ. The CDR3 coding sequence is TGTGCCAGCAGCTTACACCCTAGCGGGAATAGGAATGAGCAGTTCTTC. It yields the protein CASSLHPSGNRNEQFF.

The table lists this clone with a few counts. V gene TRBV5-1 combines with J gene TRBJ1-2, with D possibly being TRBD1 (5 bases). Germline loops: CDR1 SGHRS, CDR2 YFSETQ. The CDR3 is made up of 11 amino acids. Between the trimmed V and J ends, which lost 1 base and 7 bases, there was a span of 5 bases. In DNA, the CDR3 is TGCGCCAGCAGCTTGACAGGTGGCTACACCTTC. Protein product: CASSLTGGYTF.

The chain joins TRBV9 to TRBJ2-5; 7 bases agree with TRBD2. The V and J ends lost 0 bases and 0 bases, in that order; junction bases with no gene match: 5. CDR1 SGDLS and CDR2 YYNGEE come from the germline V gene. CDR3 length equals 16 residues. The CDR3: CASSVAVREHQETQYF. The CDR3 DNA reads as TGTGCCAGCAGCGTAGCGGTGCGGGAGCACCAAGAGACCCAGTACTTC.

This sequence joins TRBV11-2 and TRBJ2-7; TRBD2 matches 7 bases. This CDR3 is built from 15 residues. Germline CDR1 reads SGHAT; CDR2 reads FQNNGV. J was trimmed by 7 bases and V by 7 bases; bases with no gene match: 16. The CDR3 nucleotides are TGTGCCAGCACCCCATCCGGCGGGAGATACGGTGAGCAGTACTTC. Protein sequence: CASTPSGGRYGEQYF.

This clone appeared a single time. The chain recombines TRBV13 with TRBJ2-1; 7 bases are a match to TRBD2. The trim removed 5 bases at V and 4 bases at J, leaving 17 bases unmatched. CDR3 length: 18 residues. The germline V gene encodes CDR1 PRHDT and CDR2 FYEKMQ (reference sequence). The CDR3 bases are TGTGCCAGCAGCCGTTTGAAAGGGGAGGGAGTTTTTTACAATGAGCAGTTCTTC. Translation gives CASSRLKGEGVFYNEQFF.

The chain has TRBV27 and TRBJ2-1, with D unclear. Germline CDR1 and CDR2: MNHEY and SMNVEV (reference sequence). The CDR3 contains 13 residues. Between the trimmed V and J ends, which lost 6 bases and 8 bases, there was a span of 14 bases. In nucleotides, the CDR3 is TGTGCCAGCAGCCTGGAATCTGGGTATGAGCAGTTCTTC. It translates to CASSLESGYEQFF.